The 29 T cell receptor beta chains below all came from one sample that was sequenced in a study of blood T cell repertoires in COVID-19. Sequenced by immunoSEQ multiplex PCR; TCRdb stores in-frame clones only, minus some. The sample has 200,000 to 250,000 clones; roughly 81% are singletons. Sequenced: peripheral blood. The receptor source for this set is a woman aged 80 or over with COVID-19, enrolled during active disease.

The J gene is TRBJ2-3, the V gene TRBV19; D might be TRBD1 (6 bases). V lost 3 bases and J 6 bases, leaving 22 bases between the germline ends. Germline-derived CDR1 and CDR2 are LNHDA and SQIVND (reference sequence). There are 17 residues in the CDR3. The CDR3 DNA sequence: TGTGCCAGTAGTATTCGGCACAGGGCCTCTCCCAGGGATACGCAGTATTTT. This gives the protein CASSIRHRASPRDTQYF.

V usage is TRBV11-2 and J usage is TRBJ1-5; no definite D call. The germline V gene has CDR1 SGHAT and CDR2 FQNNGV. V was shortened by 5 bases and J by 3 bases, with 11 bases between the two germline ends. This CDR3 has 14 residues. The CDR3 nucleotides are TGTGCCAGCAGCAACACCGGGAACAATCAGCCCCAGCATTTT. This encodes CASSNTGNNQPQHF.

DNA of the CDR3: TGCAGCGTTGGCGGGACTAGCGGGAGTAGTGAGCAGTTCTTC. Its protein is CSVGGTSGSSEQFF. This chain links TRBV29-1 with TRBJ2-1; TRBD2 matches 14 bases. The germline gives CDR1 SQVTM, CDR2 ANQGSEA. The CDR3 spans 14 residues. V shed 4 bases and J 9 bases; nucleotides not matched to a gene: 5.

This rearrangement joins TRBV19 to TRBJ2-7; tentatively, D is TRBD1 (5 bases). V lost 3 bases, J lost 4 bases, and 19 bases lay in between. Germline V lookup: CDR1 LNHDA, CDR2 SQIVND (reference sequence). This CDR3 has 16 amino acids. The CDR3 is CASSILATVPTYEQYF. Written as DNA, the CDR3 is TGTGCCAGTAGTATTTTGGCGACAGTCCCTACGTACGAGCAGTACTTC.

The chain couples TRBV3-1 (or the pseudogene TRBV3-2) to TRBJ2-3; no clear D. Germline values: CDR1 LGHDT, CDR2 YNNKEL (reference sequence). V lost 5 bases to trimming and J lost 6 bases, with 9 bases between them. The CDR3 has 12 residues. The CDR3 DNA sequence: TGTGCCAGCAGCATCTTTGAGGATACGCAGTATTTT. Translated, it gives CASSIFEDTQYF.

The V gene is TRBV20-1, the J gene TRBJ2-7; tentative D call: TRBD2 (5 bases). Between the trimmed V and J ends, which lost 0 bases and 7 bases, there was a span of 7 bases. The germline gives CDR1 DFQATT, CDR2 SNEGSKA (reference sequence). This CDR3 is 11 amino acids long. CDR3 sequence reads: CSARDRGEQYF. Written as DNA, the CDR3 is TGCAGTGCTAGAGATCGAGGGGAGCAGTACTTC.

The chain couples TRBV6-5 to TRBJ2-1; TRBD2 matches 11 bases. CDR1 is MNHEY and CDR2 is SVGAGI in the germline V gene. The CDR3 length is 14 residues. V lost 6 bases and J lost 5; bases outside the gene matches: 3. Here the CDR3 DNA reads TGTGCCAGCAGGGGACTAGCGGATAACAATGAGCAGTTCTTC. This encodes CASRGLADNNEQFF.

The chain carries TRBV5-5 and TRBJ2-7; D gene ambiguous. CDR1 is SGHKS, CDR2 YYEKEE, per germline (reference sequence). This CDR3 has 14 amino acids. Trimming stripped 0 bases from V and 0 bases from J, with 7 bases between. CDR3 nucleotides: TGTGCCAGCAGCTTGGCACCTAGCTCCTACGAGCAGTACTTC. It is translated as CASSLAPSSYEQYF.

This clone was seen only once. V and J are TRBV2 and TRBJ1-2; TRBD1 matches at 9 bases. The CDR3 is 13 residues long. V shed 8 bases and J 2 bases; nucleotides not matched to a gene: 3. Looked up from germline, CDR1 is SNHLY and CDR2 is FYNNEI. The CDR3 sequence: CASDGTGNYGYTF. CDR3 bases: TGTGCCAGCGACGGGACAGGGAACTATGGCTACACCTTC. Together with reference TRBV2 and TRBJ1-2, the CDR3 gives the full variable domain: EPEVTQTPSHQVTQMGQEVILRCVPISNHLYFYWYRQILGQKVEFLVSFYNNEISEKSEIFDDQFSVERPDGSNFTLKIRSTKLEDSAMYFCASDGTGNYGYTFGSGTRLTVV.

This sequence joins TRBV28 and TRBJ2-5; 10 bases are a match to TRBD2. The trim removed 4 bases at V and 5 bases at J, leaving 7 bases unmatched. This CDR3 is 15 amino acids long. Germline CDR1 reads MDHEN; CDR2 reads SYDVKM. The CDR3 region has the DNA TGTGCCAGCAGTTCTTCTAGCGGGAGTAGGGAGACCCAGTACTTC. This translates into CASSSSSGSRETQYF.

CDR3 sequence: CASSDPGQGPGGELFF. CDR3 coding DNA: TGTGCCAGCAGTGACCCAGGACAGGGGCCAGGCGGGGAGCTGTTTTTT. This chain joins TRBV25-1 and TRBJ2-2, with 9 bases matching TRBD1. CDR1 is MGHDK and CDR2 is SYGVNS in the germline V gene. This CDR3 comprises 16 residues. The trim removed 3 bases at V and 7 bases at J, leaving 9 bases unmatched.

V gene TRBV5-1 combines with J gene TRBJ1-2; D is possibly TRBD1 (5 bases). V was clipped by 0 bases and J by 7 bases, with 10 bases between them. The CDR3 extends over 13 amino acids. Germline V lookup: CDR1 SGHRS, CDR2 YFSETQ. The CDR3 region is CASSLEVGAGYTF. CDR3 bases: TGCGCCAGCAGCTTGGAGGTTGGGGCTGGCTACACCTTC.

The chain is built from TRBV2 and TRBJ1-2, with TRBD1 identical over 12 bases. V lost 7 bases to trimming and J lost 7 bases; unmatched junction nucleotides: 10. This CDR3 contains 15 residues. Germline assignment: CDR1 SNHLY and CDR2 FYNNEI. The CDR3 region has the DNA TGTGCCAGCACCGAGGGCGGGACAGGGGGCGGTGGCTACACCTTC. Translation: CASTEGGTGGGGYTF.

The chain recombines TRBV3-1 (or the pseudogene TRBV3-2) with TRBJ1-2; weak D call: TRBD1 (5 bases). The ends were cut back, 4 bases at V and 10 bases at J, with 13 bases in the middle. CDR3 size: 12 residues. Germline CDR1 LGHDT, CDR2 YNNKEL (reference sequence). DNA for the CDR3: TGTGCCAGCAGCCCCACCGACAGTTCCTACACCTTC. It translates to CASSPTDSSYTF.

The V gene is TRBV7-2, the J gene TRBJ1-2, with 8 bases fitting TRBD1. Germline values: CDR1 SGHTA, CDR2 FQGNSA. The CDR3 sequence is 14 residues long. The V gene end was trimmed by 5 bases and the J gene end by 2 bases; junction bases not matched to a gene: 4. This chain's CDR3 is CASSPGQGNYGYTF. DNA for the CDR3: TGTGCCAGCAGCCCCGGACAGGGAAACTATGGCTACACCTTC.

This clone showed up just once. V and J are TRBV21-1 and TRBJ1-1; no check of the table's D call, TRBD1, against the DNA was made. TRBV21-1 is listed as a pseudogene. There are 16 residues in the CDR3. CDR3 in amino acids: CASSTRDRGGNTEAFF. CDR3 nucleotides: TGTGCCAGCAGCACCCGGGACAGGGGGGGAAACACTGAAGCTTTCTTT.

V and J are TRBV15 and TRBJ1-1, with D uncertain. Deletions cut 1 base from V and 11 bases from J, with 11 bases between. CDR1 and CDR2 from the germline V gene are LNHNV and YYDKDF (reference sequence). The CDR3 extends over 12 amino acids. The CDR3 coding sequence is TGTGCCACCAGCAGAGGTGACCTCAGGGCTTTCTTT. This encodes CATSRGDLRAFF.

This clone was picked up a small number of times. The chain combines TRBV5-1 with TRBJ2-1; the match to TRBD2 covers 7 bases. The V gene end was trimmed by 0 bases and the J gene end by 5 bases; junction bases not matched to a gene: 2. Germline values: CDR1 SGHRS, CDR2 YFSETQ. The CDR3 covers 14 residues. The CDR3 sequence is CASSLDGGNNEQFF. In nucleotides, the CDR3 is TGCGCCAGCAGCTTGGACGGGGGGAACAATGAGCAGTTCTTC.

The rearrangement joins TRBV5-1 to TRBJ2-5; 9 bases fit TRBD1. The CDR3 loop spans 14 amino acids. With V trimmed by 4 bases and J by 3 bases, 4 bases remained unmatched. Germline V gives CDR1 SGHRS, CDR2 YFSETQ. The CDR3 loop is CASSPGTGKETQYF. The CDR3 DNA reads as TGCGCCAGCAGCCCCGGGACAGGGAAAGAGACCCAGTACTTC.

The chain links TRBV7-3 to TRBJ2-5; D unclear. CDR3 length: 13 amino acids. V lost 7 bases to trimming and J lost 5 bases, with 14 bases between them. The germline CDR1 and CDR2 sequences are SGHTA and FQGTGA. The DNA of the CDR3 is TGTGCCAGCACCGACTGGCGGCGGGAGACCCAGTACTTC. Protein product: CASTDWRRETQYF.

The J gene is TRBJ1-5, the V gene TRBV6-5; 10 bases map to TRBD1. Germline V lookup: CDR1 MNHEY, CDR2 SVGAGI. Trimming took 6 bases from V and 6 from J; bases not matched to a gene: 8. The CDR3 is 15 amino acids. The CDR3 DNA sequence: TGTGCCAGCAGCAGACAGGGGGCTATTTTTCAGCCCCAGCATTTT. Translated: CASSRQGAIFQPQHF.

V usage is TRBV5-1 and J usage is TRBJ2-5; D is possibly TRBD2 (6 bases). The CDR3 consists of 15 residues. The germline V gene has CDR1 SGHRS and CDR2 YFSETQ. Trimming cost V 0 bases and J 5 bases, with 14 bases left between them. In DNA form, the CDR3 reads TGCGCCAGCAGCTTGGCCGGGGGAGGAAAGGAGACCCAGTACTTC. This encodes CASSLAGGGKETQYF.

The chain combines TRBV28 with TRBJ2-1, with 10 bases matching TRBD2. The CDR3 runs to 16 residues. The germline V gene has CDR1 MDHEN and CDR2 SYDVKM. J lost 10 bases, V lost 6 bases, and 15 bases had no gene match. The CDR3 loop reads CASSSRRTSGKGEQFF. In nucleotides, the CDR3 is TGTGCCAGCAGCTCTAGGAGAACTAGCGGGAAGGGCGAGCAGTTCTTC.

The rearrangement uses TRBV28 and TRBJ2-7; 10 nucleotides agree with TRBD1. Germline CDR1 reads MDHEN; CDR2 reads SYDVKM. CDR3 length equals 13 residues. Trimming removed 6 bases from V and 5 bases from J; junction bases left unmatched: 4. In DNA, the CDR3 is TGTGCCAGCAGGAGACAGGGGGCCCACGAGCAGTACTTC. Amino acids: CASRRQGAHEQYF.

Concerning this clone itself: In the same sample, other DNA sequences code for this CDR3. This chain joins TRBV11-2 and TRBJ1-1, with unresolved D. The V gene's germline CDR1 is SGHAT and CDR2 FQNNGV. The CDR3 is 13 residues long. Trimming stripped 5 bases from V and 0 bases from J, with 7 bases between. This CDR3 is CASSRQLNTEAFF. DNA for the CDR3: TGTGCCAGCAGCAGACAACTGAACACTGAAGCTTTCTTT.

V usage is TRBV4-1 and J usage is TRBJ1-2; 11 bases are shared with TRBD1. V gave up 0 bases and J gave up 5 bases; unmatched junction bases: 8. Germline CDR1 is MGHRA and CDR2 is YSYEKL. This CDR3 has 17 amino acids. The CDR3 nucleotides read TGCGCCAGCAGCCAAGATCAAAGGGACAGGGGGGGTTATGGCTACACCTTC. Amino acid sequence: CASSQDQRDRGGYGYTF.

The chain is built from TRBV5-1 and TRBJ2-3; D not resolved. Germline V CDR1 and CDR2: SGHRS, YFSETQ. V gave up 0 bases and J gave up 4 bases, with 18 bases separating them. The CDR3 covers 17 residues. The CDR3 spells CASSLGFVTVGADTQYF. The CDR3 nucleotides are TGCGCCAGCAGCTTGGGGTTTGTGACTGTAGGCGCAGATACGCAGTATTTT.

The chain has TRBV7-3 and TRBJ2-3; D is ambiguous. Deletions cut 5 bases from V and 3 bases from J, with 21 bases between. Germline V gene data show CDR1 as SGHTA and CDR2 as FQGTGA. The CDR3 consists of 17 residues. The CDR3 nucleotides are TGTGCCAGCAGCCCCTCCCCCTCTAGGTCCGTAACAGATACGCAGTATTTT. Amino acids: CASSPSPSRSVTDTQYF.

The sample holds a few counts of this clone. The chain links TRBV3-1 (or the pseudogene TRBV3-2) to TRBJ2-4; 7 nucleotides line up with TRBD1. The V segment lost 4 bases and the J segment 12 bases; nucleotides outside the gene matches: 9. CDR1 is LGHDT, CDR2 YNNKEL, per germline (reference sequence). The CDR3 has 13 residues. CDR3 region: CASSRDRQGHQYF. The CDR3 DNA follows: TGTGCCAGCAGCCGCGACCGACAGGGTCATCAGTACTTC.